The clone carrying this TCR beta chain appeared a few times. This sample stems from a study of identical twins. Carrying unique molecular identifiers, the cDNA also gained a universal primer site through template switching. MiXCR was run by TCRdb on the 5' RACE reads, yielding one entry per CDR3 protein. The profile shows around 480,000 distinct CDR3 sequences, 12% to 15% of them singletons. The germline V and J ends were trimmed by 3 bases and 2 bases, with 13 bases remaining between them. The length of the CDR3 is 15 residues. Germline V gives CDR1 SEHNR, CDR2 FQNEAQ (reference sequence). In addition, the sample was reused for a study of yellow fever vaccine responses in identical twins.

The sample comprised CD4+ T cells sorted from blood. The chain employs TRBV7-9 and TRBJ2-5; D is uncertain. This sequence was found in a young woman in good health. DNA for the CDR3: TGTGCCAGCAGCTTCACTTTCGCTGATCAAGAGACCCAGTACTTC. Encoded protein: CASSFTFADQETQYF.